The 3 T cell receptor beta chains below come from one sample, sequenced in a study of shared clonotypes between healthy human individuals. The method was immunoSEQ multiplex PCR; TCRdb's version includes in-frame clones alone and lacks a portion of them. This table holds some 630,000 clones, approximately 96% found once. Naive CD8 cells comprised CD45RO-negative, CCR7-positively selected cells, excluding terminally differentiated effector memory CD45RA+ cells. The sequenced sample consisted of naive CD8+ T cells sorted from blood. All receptors derive from a woman aged 25 to 39 in good health.

The chain joins TRBV7-2 to TRBJ2-7; 10 bases line up with TRBD2. CDR3 length equals 17 residues. Trimming at V came to 0 bases and at J to 3 bases, leaving 8 bases not matched to a gene. From germline, CDR1 is SGHTA and CDR2 FQGNSA. Here the CDR3 DNA reads TGTGCCAGCAGCTTAGCCGGAGGGCTAGCGGGAGACTACGAGCAGTACTTC. Protein product: CASSLAGGLAGDYEQYF.

V usage is TRBV10-3 and J usage is TRBJ1-2, with TRBD1 matching 10 bases. The CDR3 length is 15 residues. Losses at the gene ends were 10 bases for V and 8 bases for J; bases not matched to a gene: 16. Germline-derived CDR1 and CDR2 are ENHRY and SYGVKD. Written as DNA, the CDR3 is TGTGCCACCCTTTCCCGGGACAGGGGTTTGGAGGGCTACACCTTC. Its translation is CATLSRDRGLEGYTF.

The genes are TRBV5-4 and TRBJ2-7; no clear D gene. This CDR3 has 11 residues. V gave up 3 bases and J gave up 6 bases, with 7 bases separating them. Germline V gene sequence: CDR1 SGHNT, CDR2 YYREEE (reference sequence). This CDR3 is CASSSSGEQYF. The DNA for the CDR3 is TGTGCCAGCAGCTCATCAGGCGAGCAGTACTTC.